Presented here are 27 T cell receptor beta chains from one specimen sequenced in a study of PD-1 blockade in classical Hodgkin lymphoma. Profiled with immunoSEQ multiplex PCR; TCRdb holds only in-frame clones, not every one. The sample contains tens of thousands of clones, 87% of which appear only once. Time point given: cycle 4 day 1 (C4D1), after less than 7 weeks of nivolumab. Every single patient, without exception, relapsed after autologous stem cell transplantation, and brentuximab vedotin exposure varied. The source was peripheral blood mononuclear cells (PBMCs), collected before the fourth cycle of nivolumab. The receptors come from a human donor with classical Hodgkin lymphoma.

The chain uses TRBV18 and TRBJ2-7, with D possibly being TRBD1 (6 bases). The CDR3 totals 14 residues. The germline V gene has CDR1 KGHSH and CDR2 LQKENI. The V end lost 3 bases, the J end lost 0 bases, and 9 bases lay between the germline ends. The CDR3 region has the DNA TGTGCCAGCTCACCGCCACAGGGCTCCTACGAGCAGTACTTC. This codes for CASSPPQGSYEQYF.

The chain uses TRBV5-1 and TRBJ2-5; 7 bases are a match to TRBD1. The CDR3 runs 16 residues. V lost 5 bases to trimming and J lost 2 bases; unmatched junction nucleotides: 12. CDR1 SGHRS and CDR2 YFSETQ come from the germline V gene. The CDR3 here is CASRQGLWVGQETQYF. The CDR3 region has the DNA TGCGCCAGCAGACAGGGGCTCTGGGTGGGACAAGAGACCCAGTACTTC.

This chain joins TRBV6-6 and TRBJ1-5, with D hard to call. CDR3 length equals 14 residues. V shed 7 bases and J shed 2 bases, with 12 bases lying between them. In germline, CDR1 is MNHNY, CDR2 SVGAGI (reference sequence). The CDR3 protein is CASKITGGNQPQHF. CDR3 DNA sequence: TGTGCCAGCAAAATTACCGGAGGCAATCAGCCCCAGCATTTT.

The chain combines TRBV5-1 with TRBJ1-5; D is ambiguous. This CDR3 contains 14 residues. V shed 4 bases and J shed 9 bases, with 17 bases lying between them. Germline V gives CDR1 SGHRS, CDR2 YFSETQ. The CDR3 DNA reads as TGCGCCAGCAGCCCGGAGTCCGAGCGGGGGCCCCAGCATTTT. Translating gives CASSPESERGPQHF.

The chain couples TRBV6-5 to TRBJ1-1, with 9 positions matching TRBD1. CDR3 length: 14 amino acids. V lost 5 bases, J lost 4 bases, and 5 bases stayed unmatched. CDR1 and CDR2 from the germline V gene are MNHEY and SVGAGI. CDR3 in amino acids: CASSVQGAVTEAFF. The CDR3 coding sequence is TGTGCCAGCAGTGTACAGGGGGCGGTCACTGAAGCTTTCTTT.

The chain employs TRBV27 and TRBJ2-2, with 15 bases identical to TRBD2. J gave up 1 base and V 5 bases, and 8 bases lay outside the gene matches. The CDR3 has 19 residues. Germline loops: CDR1 MNHEY, CDR2 SMNVEV (reference sequence). This chain's CDR3 is CASSPRTSGGAKNTGELFF. The CDR3 DNA is TGTGCCAGCAGTCCCCGGACTAGCGGGGGGGCCAAGAACACCGGGGAGCTGTTTTTT.

This chain connects TRBV6-1 to TRBJ1-3; 7 bases line up with TRBD1. The CDR3 has 15 amino acids. The V gene end was trimmed by 5 bases and the J gene end by 2 bases; junction bases not matched to a gene: 6. CDR1 and CDR2 from the germline V gene are MNHNS and SASEGT. In DNA form, the CDR3 reads TGTGCCAGCAGTCAACAGGGGACTGCTGGAAACACCATATATTTT. Its protein is CASSQQGTAGNTIYF.

The genes are TRBV6-5 and TRBJ1-4; D is uncertain. Looked up from germline, CDR1 is MNHEY and CDR2 is SVGAGI. This CDR3 spans 15 amino acids. Trimming left V 0 bases short and J 5 bases short, with 10 bases between. CDR3 protein: CASSYSGTGNEKLFF. In DNA, the CDR3 is TGTGCCAGCAGTTACTCGGGAACGGGGAATGAAAAACTGTTTTTT.

The gene calls are TRBV7-9 and TRBJ1-5; D gene ambiguous. Germline CDR1 and CDR2: SEHNR and FQNEAQ (reference sequence). Trimming took 2 bases from V and 2 from J, leaving 7 bases between them. This CDR3 region has 14 residues. For the CDR3, the DNA is TGTGCCAGCAGCTTAATTGATGGCAATCAGCCCCAGCATTTT. Translation: CASSLIDGNQPQHF.

On this clone: In the same sample, other DNA sequences code for this CDR3. The gene calls are TRBV5-1 and TRBJ1-2; D is unresolved. Germline CDR1 and CDR2: SGHRS and YFSETQ. CDR3 length equals 13 residues. V shed 0 bases and J shed 4 bases, with 7 bases lying between them. This CDR3 is CASSLDGSYGYTF. CDR3 DNA: TGCGCCAGCAGCTTGGATGGAAGCTATGGCTACACCTTC.

The V and J genes are TRBV6-5 and TRBJ2-2; D gene unclear. The CDR3 is 16 amino acids. Trimming removed 1 base from V and 5 bases from J, with 14 bases in between. CDR1 and CDR2 from the germline V gene are MNHEY and SVGAGI. The CDR3 loop reads CASSYLGGRRTGELFF. The CDR3 region has the DNA TGTGCCAGCAGTTACTTGGGTGGGCGAAGGACCGGGGAGCTGTTTTTT.

The chain uses TRBV4-2 and TRBJ2-1; 12 nucleotides line up with TRBD2. Losses at the gene ends were 0 bases for V and 7 bases for J; bases not matched to a gene: 10. Per germline, CDR1 LGHNA and CDR2 YNFKEQ. The CDR3 covers 18 residues. The CDR3 coding sequence is TGTGCCAGCAGCCAAGAAGCGGCTAGCGGGGGGGCAACGAATGAGCAGTTCTTC. It specifies CASSQEAASGGATNEQFF.

The gene calls are TRBV5-1 and TRBJ1-5; D is perhaps TRBD1 (6 bases). CDR1 is SGHRS and CDR2 is YFSETQ in the germline V gene. CDR3 length: 14 amino acids. The V gene lost 4 bases and the J gene lost 3 bases, with 11 bases spanning the gap. This CDR3 reads CASSPGQNNQPQHF. The CDR3 nucleotides read TGCGCCAGCAGCCCGGGACAAAACAATCAGCCCCAGCATTTT.

V is TRBV6-6 and J is TRBJ1-2, with TRBD1 identical over 8 bases. CDR3 length: 14 residues. Germline V lookup: CDR1 MNHNY, CDR2 SVGAGI (reference sequence). V dropped 5 bases and J dropped 4; count of bases not matched to a gene: 6. CDR3 sequence: CASSLQGAGYGYTF. CDR3 bases: TGTGCCAGCAGTCTCCAGGGGGCGGGCTATGGCTACACCTTC.

V usage is TRBV5-1 and J usage is TRBJ2-5; D may correspond to TRBD1 or TRBD2 (5 bases each). V lost 0 bases to trimming and J lost 4 bases, with 10 bases between them. Germline CDR1 and CDR2: SGHRS and YFSETQ. CDR3 length: 14 amino acids. CDR3 amino acids: CASSLGGGAETQYF. CDR3 in DNA: TGCGCCAGCAGCTTGGGTGGGGGTGCAGAGACCCAGTACTTC.

In its sample, this clone was seen a few times. V and J are TRBV28 and TRBJ1-2; maybe TRBD1 (6 bases). CDR1 is MDHEN, CDR2 SYDVKM, per germline. V was clipped by 7 bases and J by 2 bases, with 20 bases between them. The CDR3 has 16 amino acids. The chain's CDR3 is CASTEGHTASNYGYTF. DNA of the CDR3: TGTGCCAGCACGGAGGGACACACAGCCTCCAACTATGGCTACACCTTC.

This chain joins TRBV5-5 and TRBJ1-4; tentative D call: TRBD1 (6 bases). The V gene lost 1 base and the J gene lost 8 bases, with 12 bases spanning the gap. CDR1 SGHKS and CDR2 YYEKEE come from the germline V gene (reference sequence). The CDR3 is 14 residues long. The CDR3 protein is CASSLRGVGEKLFF. The CDR3 coding sequence is TGTGCCAGCAGCTTGAGGGGGGTCGGAGAAAAACTGTTTTTT.

The gene calls are TRBV6-5 and TRBJ2-7, with 9 bases that match TRBD1. The CDR3 contains 15 residues. V shed 4 bases and J 3 bases; nucleotides not matched to a gene: 7. Per the germline V gene, CDR1 is MNHEY and CDR2 is SVGAGI. DNA of the CDR3: TGTGCCAGCAGTTTCTCCGGGACAGGGTACTACGAGCAGTACTTC. Its translation: CASSFSGTGYYEQYF.

This sequence joins TRBV5-1 and TRBJ2-2, with no clear D. Germline V gives CDR1 SGHRS, CDR2 YFSETQ. V lost 2 bases, J lost 6 bases, and 11 bases lay in between. This CDR3 has 14 residues. The CDR3 loop reads CASSFLDRAGELFF. Here the CDR3 DNA reads TGCGCCAGCAGCTTCCTGGACCGGGCCGGGGAGCTGTTTTTT.

This chain uses TRBV5-1 with TRBJ2-7, with TRBD2 identical over 11 bases. V was pared by 4 bases and J by 3 bases, with 9 bases of the junction left unmatched. The CDR3 is 16 residues long. Germline CDR1 reads SGHRS; CDR2 reads YFSETQ. The CDR3: CASSSSGGVPNYEQYF. As DNA, the CDR3 is TGCGCCAGCAGCAGTAGCGGGGGGGTGCCCAACTACGAGCAGTACTTC.

For this clone: In the same sample, other DNA sequences code for this CDR3. V usage is TRBV6-5 and J usage is TRBJ2-3; D not resolved. The V gene's germline CDR1 is MNHEY and CDR2 SVGAGI. Between the trimmed V and J ends, which lost 6 bases and 0 bases, there was a span of 7 bases. This CDR3 spans 13 amino acids. The CDR3 is CASSLQSTDTQYF. The CDR3 DNA sequence: TGTGCCAGCAGCTTACAGAGCACAGATACGCAGTATTTT.

The chain uses TRBV27 and TRBJ2-7; D call uncertain. CDR1 is MNHEY and CDR2 is SMNVEV in the germline V gene (reference sequence). The CDR3 loop spans 12 amino acids. V lost 2 bases and J lost 6, with 8 bases in between. The CDR3 DNA reads TGTGCCAGCAGTTTAAGGGTAGGCGAGCAGTACTTC. Amino acids: CASSLRVGEQYF.

This sequence joins TRBV28 and TRBJ1-5; D may be TRBD1 (6 bases). Germline V CDR1 and CDR2: MDHEN, SYDVKM. V was trimmed by 7 bases and J by 1 base, leaving 14 bases between them. The CDR3 runs to 15 residues. CDR3 sequence (DNA): TGTGCCAGCACCCGTGGGGGCCTGAGCAATCAGCCCCAGCATTTT. Encoded protein: CASTRGGLSNQPQHF.

The chain couples TRBV19 to TRBJ2-7, with a possible D match to TRBD2 (5 bases). With 8 bases removed from V and 4 bases from J, the gap between germline ends came to 18 bases. The CDR3 spans 14 residues. CDR1 is LNHDA and CDR2 is SQIVND in the germline V gene (reference sequence). In nucleotides, the CDR3 is TGTGCCAGTGCCCAGGAGGCACCCCTTTACGAGCAGTACTTC. Protein product: CASAQEAPLYEQYF.

This rearrangement joins TRBV2 to TRBJ2-1; 10 positions match TRBD2. The CDR3 runs to 16 residues. Germline-derived CDR1 and CDR2 are SNHLY and FYNNEI. V trimming: 7 bases; J trimming: 5 bases; junction bases outside the gene matches: 11. The CDR3 here is CASIPKRGGTNNEQFF. DNA for the CDR3: TGTGCCAGCATTCCAAAGCGGGGGGGAACTAACAATGAGCAGTTCTTC.

V usage is TRBV6-1 and J usage is TRBJ2-1; 12 nucleotides agree with TRBD2. After removal of 3 bases from V and 4 bases from J, the junction contained 4 bases not matched to a gene. This CDR3 spans 16 amino acids. Germline CDR1 reads MNHNS; CDR2 reads SASEGT. The CDR3 sequence is CASSDGLAGIYNEQFF. CDR3 nucleotides: TGTGCCAGCAGTGACGGACTAGCGGGGATATACAATGAGCAGTTCTTC.

Notes on this clone: The same CDR3 also results from other DNA sequences found in this sample. This chain connects TRBV11-3 to TRBJ1-3; TRBD1 matches 8 bases. The V gene end was trimmed by 5 bases and the J gene end by 0 bases; junction bases not matched to a gene: 6. CDR1 is SGHNT, CDR2 YENEEA, per germline. CDR3 length: 16 amino acids. The chain's CDR3 is CASSPGQANSGNTIYF. For the CDR3, the DNA is TGTGCCAGCAGCCCGGGACAGGCGAACTCTGGAAACACCATATATTTT.